This T cell receptor (beta chain) was identified during a study of metastatic and nonmetastatic thyroid tumors. MiXCR was used by TCRdb to re-call the PCR reads. Of tens of thousands of clones listed, around a fifth are singletons. Whole-study findings and limits: Compared with benign nodules, malignant thyroid tumors were reported to have significantly higher TCR beta diversity in both blood and tumor.

Patients had received no treatment of any kind before thyroid surgery. Regarding this clone: Its target is unknown. The same CDR3 arises from other DNA sequences in this sample as well.

The source material was blood. The sequence was collected from a female donor with papillary thyroid cancer or a benign thyroid nodule (not recorded which). Some clones in this sample may be carry-over from other donors' samples.

CDR3 DNA: TGTGCCAGCAGCCAAGAGAGGGGGGGGGAGCTGTTTTTT. Its protein is CASSQERGGELFF. The V call is TRBV4-2, the J call TRBJ2-2; maybe TRBD1 (6 bases). CDR1 LGHNA and CDR2 YNFKEQ come from the germline V gene. This CDR3 spans 13 amino acids. With 0 bases removed from V and 8 bases from J, the gap between germline ends came to 7 bases.